These 7 T cell receptor beta chains share one sample of origin, sequenced in a study of T cell changes during pregnancy in multiple sclerosis. Sequencing used immunoSEQ multiplex PCR; TCRdb keeps in-frame clones, though not all of them. The repertoire holds about 93,000 clones, approximately 92% seen once, with about 2% in the top ten. Sequences were derived from peripheral blood, sampled after pregnancy. All receptors come from a female donor with multiple sclerosis, enrolled in a pregnancy study.

The V gene is TRBV7-2, the J gene TRBJ1-5, with 7 positions matching TRBD1. CDR3 length equals 14 residues. Per germline, CDR1 SGHTA and CDR2 FQGNSA. V was pared by 6 bases and J by 3 bases, with 5 bases of the junction left unmatched. In DNA, the CDR3 is TGTGCCAGCAGTTTGGGGACAGACAATCAGCCCCAGCATTTT. The encoded protein is CASSLGTDNQPQHF.

The chain is built from TRBV11-1 and TRBJ1-1; 10 bases match TRBD1. Germline lookup yields CDR1 SGHAT and CDR2 FQDESV (reference sequence). The CDR3 totals 14 residues. V shed 5 bases and J 4 bases; nucleotides not matched to a gene: 4. As DNA, the CDR3 is TGTGCCAGCAGCCTGGGACAGGGGAGCACTGAAGCTTTCTTT. The encoded protein is CASSLGQGSTEAFF.

The chain employs TRBV4-3 and TRBJ1-6; D uncertain. Germline-derived CDR1 and CDR2 are LGHNA and YSLEER. CDR3 length: 17 residues. V lost 4 bases to trimming and J lost 0 bases, with 13 bases between them. The CDR3, as DNA: TGCGCCAGCAGCCGCCGGGAGGCAAGCTCCTATAATTCACCCCTCCACTTT. Its protein product is CASSRREASSYNSPLHF.

CDR3 nucleotides: TGTGCCAGCAGCGCCAACACAGGGGGCTGGTACAATGAGCAGTTCTTC. Translated: CASSANTGGWYNEQFF. The chain has TRBV7-2 and TRBJ2-1, with 9 nucleotides matching TRBD1. J was trimmed by 4 bases and V by 5 bases; bases with no gene match: 9. There are 16 residues in the CDR3. The germline gives CDR1 SGHTA, CDR2 FQGNSA.

The chain combines TRBV18 with TRBJ2-7; TRBD2 might be the D (6 bases). The CDR3 covers 17 residues. V was pared by 2 bases and J by 0 bases, with 17 bases between. CDR1 is KGHSH and CDR2 is LQKENI in the germline V gene. CDR3 coding DNA: TGTGCCAGCTCACCAAATTTGGCGGGGACGGGCTCCTACGAGCAGTACTTC. It encodes CASSPNLAGTGSYEQYF.

The chain combines TRBV6-5 with TRBJ1-5; TRBD1 is a possible D gene (6 bases). Germline lookup yields CDR1 MNHEY and CDR2 SVGAGI. Trimming removed 2 bases at V and 2 bases at J, with 10 bases between. There are 15 residues in the CDR3. The CDR3 DNA is TGTGCCAGCAGTTACCGGGCAGGGGGCAATCAGCCCCAGCATTTT. Translation: CASSYRAGGNQPQHF.

The chain combines TRBV11-2 with TRBJ2-3; D is uncertain. Germline values: CDR1 SGHAT, CDR2 FQNNGV. The CDR3 contains 12 residues. The V gene lost 10 bases and the J gene lost 6 bases, with 14 bases spanning the gap. This CDR3 is CATRFLGDTQYF. The CDR3 DNA is TGTGCCACCCGGTTTCTCGGTGATACGCAGTATTTT.